Following are 32 T cell receptor beta chains from one sample sequenced in a study of CD8+ T cells in alopecia areata. Following RNA extraction, reverse transcription yielded cDNA that acted as the sequencing template. This table comes from immunoSEQ multiplex PCR, and its TCRdb copy is limited to in-frame clones, with some not included. The sample contains 200,000 to 250,000 clones, around three fifths of which appear only once. Regarding treatment: oral pan-JAK inhibitor, 5-10 mg twice daily. The input for sequencing was CD4+ T cells sorted from blood, taken at week 4, from a patient treated with tofacitinib. Every receptor here comes from a human donor with alopecia areata.

The rearrangement links TRBV2 to TRBJ1-4, with 7 bases identical to TRBD1. Germline lookup yields CDR1 SNHLY and CDR2 FYNNEI. The CDR3 is 14 amino acids. The V gene end was trimmed by 7 bases and the J gene end by 7 bases; junction bases not matched to a gene: 9. Here the CDR3 reads CASTPGQHIEKLFF. The DNA of the CDR3 is TGTGCCAGCACTCCGGGACAGCATATTGAAAAACTGTTTTTT.

With regard to this clone: Other DNA sequences of this sample code for an identical CDR3. V is TRBV30 and J is TRBJ2-3; D remains ambiguous. With 2 bases removed from V and 3 bases from J, the gap between germline ends came to 3 bases. The germline gives CDR1 GTSNPN, CDR2 SVGIG (reference sequence). The CDR3 covers 11 residues. The CDR3 DNA follows: TGTGCCTGGAGTACTACAGATACGCAGTATTTT. Its protein is CAWSTTDTQYF.

In this sample, this clone turned up a few times. The chain combines TRBV25-1 with TRBJ1-1; D gene ambiguous. The V end was cut by 3 bases, the J end by 1 base, with 6 bases between. CDR1 MGHDK and CDR2 SYGVNS come from the germline V gene. This CDR3 has 13 residues. The CDR3 region is CASSERENTEAFF. The DNA for the CDR3 is TGTGCCAGCAGTGAGAGGGAGAACACTGAAGCTTTCTTT.

The chain recombines TRBV30 with TRBJ2-2; D may be TRBD1 (6 bases). Germline CDR1 reads GTSNPN; CDR2 reads SVGIG (reference sequence). The CDR3 extends over 13 amino acids. V shed 1 base and J shed 5 bases, with 8 bases lying between them. The CDR3 DNA is TGTGCCTGGAGTGCCGGACAGACCGGGGAGCTGTTTTTT. This sequence encodes CAWSAGQTGELFF. The full variable domain, completed using reference TRBV30 and TRBJ2-2, is SQTIHQWPATLVQPVGSPLSLECTVEGTSNPNLYWYRQAAGRGLQLLFYSVGIGQISSEVPQNLSASRPQDRQFILSSKKLLLSDSGFYLCAWSAGQTGELFFGEGSRLTVL.

The chain recombines TRBV2 with TRBJ2-3; the match to TRBD2 covers 12 bases. Germline trimming cut 4 bases from V and 1 base from J; bases unmatched to any gene: 9. The CDR3 sequence is 18 residues long. CDR1 SNHLY and CDR2 FYNNEI come from the germline V gene. The CDR3 DNA is TGTGCCAGCAGTGGCGGACTAGCGGGGCGCCTAGGCACAGATACGCAGTATTTT. It is translated as CASSGGLAGRLGTDTQYF.

The chain couples TRBV29-1 to TRBJ1-2; D is uncertain. The CDR3 length is 12 residues. V shed 4 bases and J shed 0 bases, with 6 bases lying between them. Germline CDR1 SQVTM, CDR2 ANQGSEA. The CDR3 loop is CSVGSPNYGYTF. Written as DNA, the CDR3 is TGCAGCGTTGGGAGTCCTAACTATGGCTACACCTTC.

This clone counts as medium-sized. V gene TRBV4-2 combines with J gene TRBJ1-2; 9 bases align to TRBD1. The germline gives CDR1 LGHNA, CDR2 YNFKEQ. J was trimmed by 8 bases and V by 0 bases; bases with no gene match: 7. This CDR3 spans 15 amino acids. CDR3 loop: CASSQEGTGSWGYTF. In DNA, the CDR3 is TGTGCCAGCAGCCAAGAGGGGACAGGGAGTTGGGGCTACACCTTC.

The chain uses TRBV25-1 and TRBJ2-5; D possibly uses TRBD1 or TRBD2 (5 bases each). Trimming removed 3 bases at V and 7 bases at J, with 12 bases between. This CDR3 contains 13 residues. Germline V CDR1 and CDR2: MGHDK, SYGVNS. The CDR3 region has the DNA TGTGCCAGCAGTGACCTGGGGGTCGGGACCCAGTACTTC. It specifies CASSDLGVGTQYF.

The chain carries TRBV7-9 and TRBJ1-5, with D perhaps matching TRBD1 (5 bases). Germline V gene sequence: CDR1 SEHNR, CDR2 FQNEAQ (reference sequence). V was shortened by 5 bases and J by 7 bases, with 18 bases between the two germline ends. The CDR3 contains 15 residues. The CDR3 region is CASSPAGRERQPQHF. Here the CDR3 DNA reads TGTGCCAGCAGCCCTGCCGGCAGGGAAAGGCAGCCCCAGCATTTT.

The chain joins TRBV29-1 to TRBJ1-3; TRBD1 matches at 7 bases. V was clipped by 4 bases and J by 2 bases; unmatched bases: 5. The CDR3 extends over 14 amino acids. CDR1 is SQVTM and CDR2 is ANQGSEA in the germline V gene. The CDR3 coding sequence is TGCAGCGTTGTAATAGACAGGGCTGGAAACACCATATATTTT. Its translation: CSVVIDRAGNTIYF.

The chain employs TRBV18 and TRBJ2-3; possible D gene TRBD2, 5 bases. The CDR3 has 12 residues. The germline gives CDR1 KGHSH, CDR2 LQKENI. V shed 2 bases and J shed 5 bases, with 5 bases lying between them. The CDR3 loop is CASSPTRDTQYF. In nucleotides, the CDR3 is TGTGCCAGCTCACCAACTAGAGATACGCAGTATTTT.

This clone was counted between two and nine times. The chain uses TRBV20-1 and TRBJ2-3, with D hard to call. The CDR3 is 8 residues long. Germline-derived CDR1 and CDR2 are DFQATT and SNEGSKA (reference sequence). V lost 8 bases and J lost 8, with 5 bases in between. The CDR3 nucleotides read TGCAGTCCCGGTACGCAGTATTTT. This gives the protein CSPGTQYF.

The chain couples TRBV7-2 to TRBJ1-1; TRBD1 aligns across 9 bases. V lost 5 bases and J lost 1; bases outside the gene matches: 5. Germline loops: CDR1 SGHTA, CDR2 FQGNSA. This CDR3 has 15 amino acids. CDR3 sequence reads: CASSRTQGANTEAFF. The CDR3 DNA follows: TGTGCCAGCAGCCGAACACAGGGGGCGAACACTGAAGCTTTCTTT.

CDR3 amino acids: CASSLIGGETQYF. The CDR3 nucleotides are TGTGCCAGCAGCTTGATAGGGGGCGAGACCCAGTACTTC. The chain carries TRBV5-4 and TRBJ2-5; 7 positions match TRBD1. This CDR3 contains 13 residues. Trimming took 1 base from V and 5 from J; bases not matched to a gene: 2. Per the germline V gene, CDR1 is SGHNT and CDR2 is YYREEE (reference sequence).

The chain employs TRBV2 and TRBJ2-5, with D tentatively TRBD2 (5 bases). The CDR3 is 12 amino acids. Trimming stripped 4 bases from V and 7 bases from J, with 10 bases between. CDR1 is SNHLY and CDR2 is FYNNEI in the germline V gene. The CDR3: CASSGGERTQYF. DNA of the CDR3: TGTGCCAGCAGTGGGGGAGAACGGACCCAGTACTTC.

The J gene is TRBJ2-3, the V gene TRBV2; D is tentatively TRBD1 or TRBD2 (5 bases each). The CDR3 runs 14 residues. The germline CDR1 and CDR2 sequences are SNHLY and FYNNEI. Between the trimmed V and J ends, which lost 4 bases and 5 bases, there was a span of 13 bases. The CDR3 is CASSGGQGVDTQYF. In DNA form, the CDR3 reads TGTGCCAGCAGTGGAGGGCAGGGTGTAGATACGCAGTATTTT.

The gene calls are TRBV27 and TRBJ1-1; no definite D call. Per the germline V gene, CDR1 is MNHEY and CDR2 is SMNVEV (reference sequence). The length of the CDR3 is 14 residues. Trimming left V 7 bases short and J 0 bases short, with 12 bases between. The CDR3 spells CASKDVSMNTEAFF. For the CDR3, the DNA is TGTGCCAGCAAGGACGTGAGCATGAACACTGAAGCTTTCTTT.

The chain couples TRBV6-6 to TRBJ2-1, with TRBD2 matching over 12 bases. This CDR3 is built from 15 residues. CDR1 is MNHNY, CDR2 SVGAGI, per germline (reference sequence). J lost 9 bases, V lost 4 bases, and 7 bases had no gene match. DNA of the CDR3: TGTGCCAGCAGTTCGAGACTAGCGGGGGCCGGTGAGCAGTTCTTC. The encoded protein is CASSSRLAGAGEQFF.

The V call is TRBV27, the J call TRBJ2-7, with no clear D. V was clipped by 2 bases and J by 6 bases, with 11 bases between them. This CDR3 region has 13 residues. CDR1 is MNHEY and CDR2 is SMNVEV in the germline V gene (reference sequence). The CDR3 loop reads CASSLGRGREQYF. DNA for the CDR3: TGTGCCAGCAGTTTAGGACGAGGTCGCGAGCAGTACTTC.

V gene TRBV7-2 combines with J gene TRBJ2-7; 7 positions match TRBD1. This CDR3 is 13 amino acids long. The ends lost 4 bases at V and 7 bases at J; junction bases unmatched: 7. Germline assignment: CDR1 SGHTA and CDR2 FQGNSA. Here the CDR3 DNA reads TGTGCCAGCAGCTCCGGACAGGCGAGGGAGCAGTACTTC. Protein sequence: CASSSGQAREQYF.

This clone was found many times. The chain links TRBV7-2 to TRBJ2-1; 10 positions agree with TRBD2. The V segment lost 6 bases and the J segment 7 bases; nucleotides outside the gene matches: 3. Per germline, CDR1 SGHTA and CDR2 FQGNSA. The CDR3 has 13 residues. CDR3: CASSFSGGNEQFF. DNA of the CDR3: TGTGCCAGCAGTTTTAGCGGGGGGAATGAGCAGTTCTTC.

The chain carries TRBV4-1 and TRBJ2-3, with D tentatively TRBD1 or TRBD2 (6 bases each). V lost 3 bases, J lost 3 bases, and 13 bases lay in between. Germline V lookup: CDR1 MGHRA, CDR2 YSYEKL. The CDR3 runs 15 residues. For the CDR3, the DNA is TGCGCCAGCAGCCAGAGAGGGGGGCGGACAGATACGCAGTATTTT. Translation gives CASSQRGGRTDTQYF.

The chain has TRBV7-2 and TRBJ2-6; the D is unclear. The CDR3 consists of 15 residues. Germline V CDR1 and CDR2: SGHTA, FQGNSA. Between the trimmed V and J ends, which lost 1 base and 4 bases, there was a span of 8 bases. This chain's CDR3 is CASSLGALGANVLTF. The CDR3 region has the DNA TGTGCCAGCAGCTTAGGAGCACTGGGGGCCAACGTCCTGACTTTC.

V gene TRBV29-1 combines with J gene TRBJ2-1; possibly TRBD1 or TRBD2 for D (5 bases each). Trimming took off 5 bases at V and 1 base at J, with 15 bases between the two ends. CDR1 is SQVTM, CDR2 ANQGSEA, per germline. This CDR3 has 15 amino acids. CDR3 nucleotide sequence: TGCAGCGTTCGTTCCCGGGGCCAATCCTACAATGAGCAGTTCTTC. This sequence encodes CSVRSRGQSYNEQFF.

This chain uses TRBV27 with TRBJ1-2; TRBD1 might be the D (5 bases). This CDR3 has 17 residues. The germline V gene encodes CDR1 MNHEY and CDR2 SMNVEV (reference sequence). The V and J ends lost 3 bases and 5 bases respectively, with 22 bases between them. CDR3 amino acids: CASSFRGPSLGVYGYTF. CDR3 coding DNA: TGTGCCAGCAGTTTTCGGGGTCCCAGCCTGGGGGTTTATGGCTACACCTTC.

This clone has only one observation. The chain carries TRBV29-1 and TRBJ1-3; possibly TRBD1 for D (5 bases). With 5 bases removed from V and 3 bases from J, the gap between germline ends came to 8 bases. CDR1 is SQVTM, CDR2 ANQGSEA, per germline. The CDR3 extends over 12 amino acids. CDR3 amino acids: CSVRDYGNTIYF. The CDR3 DNA reads as TGCAGCGTTCGGGACTATGGAAACACCATATATTTT.

The J gene is TRBJ1-2, the V gene TRBV20-1; D is unclear. In germline, CDR1 is DFQATT, CDR2 SNEGSKA (reference sequence). V gave up 6 bases and J gave up 6 bases, with 11 bases separating them. This CDR3 region has 11 residues. CDR3 DNA sequence: TGCAGTGCCTTCGCGCTCGATGGCTACACCTTC. Residues: CSAFALDGYTF.

On this clone: Other DNA variants within this sample encode the same CDR3. V is TRBV4-3 and J is TRBJ1-2; possible D gene TRBD1, 6 bases. Looked up from germline, CDR1 is LGHNA and CDR2 is YSLEER. The CDR3 is 12 amino acids. Trimming removed 6 bases at V and 5 bases at J, with 10 bases between. In nucleotides, the CDR3 is TGCGCCAGCAGTCAGGACAGATATGGCTACACCTTC. It specifies CASSQDRYGYTF.

This clone is classed as medium-sized. This rearrangement joins TRBV7-2 to TRBJ2-5; TRBD2 aligns across 10 bases. CDR1 is SGHTA and CDR2 is FQGNSA in the germline V gene. This CDR3 is 16 amino acids long. The J segment lost 5 bases and the V segment lost 5 bases, leaving 11 bases of the junction unmatched. The CDR3 spells CASSHPLGLALETQYF. The DNA for the CDR3 is TGTGCCAGCAGCCACCCCCTGGGACTAGCGCTGGAGACCCAGTACTTC.

This clone was counted between two and nine times. The chain carries TRBV7-2 and TRBJ2-3, with 8 positions matching TRBD2. J was trimmed by 4 bases and V by 4 bases; bases with no gene match: 10. The CDR3 totals 16 residues. CDR1 SGHTA and CDR2 FQGNSA come from the germline V gene. The CDR3 here is CASSYRAGESADTQYF. The CDR3 nucleotides read TGTGCCAGCAGCTACCGAGCGGGGGAGAGCGCAGATACGCAGTATTTT.

This clone has just a few counts. Here the CDR3 DNA reads TGTGCCAGCAGCGGACAGGGGGCTAACTATGGCTACACCTTC. It yields the protein CASSGQGANYGYTF. The chain carries TRBV14 and TRBJ1-2, with TRBD1 matching 10 bases. The ends lost 5 bases at V and 0 bases at J; junction bases unmatched: 0. The CDR3 has 14 amino acids. Germline CDR1 SGHDN, CDR2 FVKESK.

This clone has just a few counts. J is TRBJ1-5 and V is TRBV2; D gene unclear. This CDR3 region has 12 residues. Germline CDR1 SNHLY, CDR2 FYNNEI. With 3 bases removed from V and 7 bases from J, the gap between germline ends came to 7 bases. This chain's CDR3 is CASSESPQPQHF. The CDR3 DNA sequence: TGTGCCAGCAGTGAGAGTCCCCAGCCCCAGCATTTT.